This is a list of T cell receptor beta chains from one sample in a study of blood T cell repertoires in COVID-19. Assay used: immunoSEQ multiplex PCR; TCRdb lists only in-frame clones, some missing. The sample records 150,000 to 200,000 clones, 80% to 90% being singletons. Sequencing input: peripheral blood. These receptors came from a young man who had recovered from COVID-19. CDR3s include the opening cysteine and the closing phenylalanine or tryptophan. D genes are given only for firm matches. Only part of the rows carry a size: once, few, many, or a class if the clone is expanded.

>TRBV4-3|TRBD1|TRBJ1-1|NA
CASSQEQGVTEAFF
TGCGCCAGCAGCCAAGAACAGGGGGTCACTGAAGCTTTCTTT
>TRBV6-5|TRBD1|TRBJ2-1|NA
CASRTGDEQFF
TGTGCCAGCAGGACAGGGGATGAGCAGTTCTTC
>TRBV28|TRBD1|TRBJ1-3|NA
CASNRGHGNTIYF
TGTGCCAGCAATAGGGGGCACGGAAACACCATATATTTT
>TRBV5-1|NA|TRBJ1-4|NA
CASSRGFATNEKLFF
TGCGCCAGCAGCAGGGGCTTTGCAACTAATGAAAAACTGTTTTTT
>TRBV11-3|NA|TRBJ2-1|NA
CASSLRSQRNNEQFF
TGTGCCAGCAGCTTAAGATCACAGAGAAACAATGAGCAGTTCTTC
>TRBV15|NA|TRBJ1-2|few
CATSQQTNYGYTF
TGTGCCACCAGCCAACAGACTAACTATGGCTACACCTTC
>TRBV3-1/TRBV3-2|TRBD1|TRBJ2-7|once
CASSQRTGVNYEQYF
TGTGCCAGCAGCCAACGGACAGGGGTCAACTACGAGCAGTACTTC
>TRBV28|TRBD1|TRBJ1-3|NA
CASSTGQGSSGNTIYF
TGTGCCAGCAGTACAGGACAGGGGAGCTCTGGAAACACCATATATTTT
>TRBV10-3|TRBD2|TRBJ2-3|NA
CAIKASGNTDTQYF
TGTGCCATCAAAGCTAGCGGAAACACAGATACGCAGTATTTT
>TRBV18|NA|TRBJ1-3|NA
CASSPREAYSGNTIYF
TGTGCCAGCTCACCACGGGAGGCCTACTCTGGAAACACCATATATTTT
>TRBV30|NA|TRBJ1-5|once
CAWSIEGGQPQHF
TGTGCCTGGAGTATCGAGGGAGGACAGCCCCAGCATTTT
>TRBV9|NA|TRBJ1-5|NA
CASSVGGRPDQPQHF
TGTGCCAGCAGCGTAGGCGGGCGACCGGATCAGCCCCAGCATTTT
>TRBV7-9|NA|TRBJ1-1|NA
CASSLEGSGEAFF
TGTGCCAGCAGCTTAGAGGGGTCAGGTGAAGCTTTCTTT
>TRBV11-1|NA|TRBJ2-3|once
CASSGGTTGLDTQYF
TGTGCCAGCAGCGGCGGCACCACAGGGCTAGATACGCAGTATTTT
>TRBV30|TRBD2|TRBJ2-3|NA
CAWSVLAKDTQYF
TGTGCCTGGAGTGTACTAGCGAAAGATACGCAGTATTTT
>TRBV10-1|TRBD1|TRBJ1-2|NA
CARYRDSHNYGYTF
TGCGCCAGATACCGGGACAGTCATAACTATGGCTACACCTTC
>TRBV11-3|NA|TRBJ2-2|NA
CASSGGSTGELFF
TGTGCCAGCAGCGGAGGGTCCACCGGGGAGCTGTTTTTT
>TRBV2|TRBD2|TRBJ2-7|NA
CASSAWEASGRDVRGEQYF
TGTGCCAGCAGTGCCTGGGAGGCTAGCGGGAGAGACGTACGGGGCGAGCAGTACTTC
>TRBV7-8|NA|TRBJ2-6|NA
CASSRGAFSGANVLTF
TGTGCCAGCAGCCGAGGGGCCTTCTCTGGGGCCAACGTCCTGACTTTC
>TRBV29-1|NA|TRBJ2-1|NA
CSVALTGSINNEQFF
TGCAGCGTGGCCCTTACCGGGAGTATTAACAATGAGCAGTTCTTC
>TRBV7-8|TRBD2|TRBJ2-7|NA
CASSLVGGSIYEQYF
TGTGCCAGCAGCTTAGTGGGCGGGAGTATCTACGAGCAGTACTTC
>TRBV6-2/TRBV6-3|TRBD1|TRBJ2-7|NA
CASSYTGQGLTYEQYF
TGTGCCAGCAGTTACACAGGACAGGGGTTGACCTACGAGCAGTACTTC
>TRBV21-1|NA|TRBJ1-1|once
CASSKVADGQDTEAFF
TGTGCCAGCAGCAAAGTTGCGGACGGACAGGACACTGAAGCTTTCTTT
>TRBV27|TRBD1|TRBJ2-1|once
CASSPYGTGGGNEQFF
TGTGCCAGCAGCCCATACGGGACAGGGGGTGGGAATGAGCAGTTCTTC
>TRBV2|TRBD1|TRBJ1-5|NA
CASRTTGNQPQHF
TGTGCCAGCAGGACGACAGGGAACCAGCCCCAGCATTTT
>TRBV4-2|TRBD1|TRBJ1-5|few
CASSQVLGGGQPQHF
TGTGCCAGCAGCCAAGTTTTAGGGGGCGGGCAGCCCCAGCATTTT
>TRBV9|NA|TRBJ2-1|NA
CASSPLDSHPVF
TGTGCCAGCAGCCCCCTGGACAGCCACCCTGTCTTC
>TRBV6-5|NA|TRBJ1-1|NA
CAARGALMNTEAFF
TGTGCCGCCAGGGGTGCCCTCATGAACACTGAAGCTTTCTTT
>TRBV11-2|TRBD2|TRBJ2-7|few
CASSTRLAGDKYEQYF
TGTGCCAGCAGCACGCGACTAGCGGGAGATAAATACGAGCAGTACTTC
>TRBV3-1/TRBV3-2|TRBD2|TRBJ2-2|NA
CASSHTVDGTSWPPGELFF
TGTGCCAGCAGCCACACGGTGGACGGGACTAGCTGGCCTCCCGGGGAGCTGTTTTTT
>TRBV10-3|TRBD2|TRBJ2-1|NA
CAISLTSGSGNEQFF
TGTGCCATCAGTTTGACTAGCGGGAGCGGCAATGAGCAGTTCTTC
>TRBV28|NA|TRBJ1-1|once
CASSSAGVATEAFF
TGTGCCAGCAGTTCGGCGGGGGTAGCCACTGAAGCTTTCTTT
>TRBV28|TRBD1|TRBJ2-5|once
CASRTGSHRGAETQYF
TGTGCCAGCAGAACCGGGTCCCACAGGGGGGCAGAGACCCAGTACTTC
>TRBV5-4|TRBD1|TRBJ1-6|once
CASSRQGVLNSPLHF
TGTGCCAGCAGCCGACAGGGGGTTCTTAATTCACCCCTCCACTTT
>TRBV30|NA|TRBJ1-1|NA
CAWSVMREAFF
TGTGCCTGGAGTGTAATGAGGGAGGCTTTCTTT